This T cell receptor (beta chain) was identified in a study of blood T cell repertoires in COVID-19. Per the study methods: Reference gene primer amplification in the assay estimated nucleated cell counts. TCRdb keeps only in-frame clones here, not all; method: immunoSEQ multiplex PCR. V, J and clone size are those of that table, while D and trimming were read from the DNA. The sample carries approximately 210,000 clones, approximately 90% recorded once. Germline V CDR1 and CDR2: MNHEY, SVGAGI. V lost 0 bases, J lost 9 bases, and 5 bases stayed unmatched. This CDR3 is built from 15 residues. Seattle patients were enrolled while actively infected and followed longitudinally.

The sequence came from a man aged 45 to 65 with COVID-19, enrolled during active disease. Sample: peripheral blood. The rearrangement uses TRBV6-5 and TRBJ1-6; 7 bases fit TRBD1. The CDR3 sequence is CASSYSGQGGSPLHF. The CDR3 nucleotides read TGTGCCAGCAGTTACTCTGGGCAGGGGGGTTCACCCCTCCACTTT.